This TCR beta chain was sequenced in a study of shared clonotypes between healthy human individuals. Original data processing: Filtering of immunoSEQ junctional sequences could not match full-length read filtering. Some clones are missing from TCRdb's copy, which holds only in-frame ones; the method was immunoSEQ multiplex PCR. That table gives V, J and clone size, and the DNA gave D and trimming. Of approximately 2,000,000 clones detected, 93% appear once; the ten largest clones hold 1.5% to 2%. Terminally differentiated effector memory CD45RA+ cells were excluded from the naive CD8 cells, which were CD45RO-negative and positively selected for CCR7. CDR1 and CDR2 from the germline V gene are MNHNS and SASEGT. This CDR3 comprises 18 residues. Trimming pared 3 bases from V and 4 bases from J, leaving 22 bases between.

This receptor was obtained from a young man in good health. Some clones in this sample may be carry-over from other donors' samples. The material sequenced was naive CD8+ T cells from PBMCs. The chain couples TRBV6-1 to TRBJ1-5, with D perhaps matching TRBD1 (6 bases). CDR3 residues: CASSDARGGAGGNQPQHF. The CDR3 DNA is TGTGCCAGCAGTGACGCCAGGGGAGGGGCGGGGGGAAATCAGCCCCAGCATTTT.